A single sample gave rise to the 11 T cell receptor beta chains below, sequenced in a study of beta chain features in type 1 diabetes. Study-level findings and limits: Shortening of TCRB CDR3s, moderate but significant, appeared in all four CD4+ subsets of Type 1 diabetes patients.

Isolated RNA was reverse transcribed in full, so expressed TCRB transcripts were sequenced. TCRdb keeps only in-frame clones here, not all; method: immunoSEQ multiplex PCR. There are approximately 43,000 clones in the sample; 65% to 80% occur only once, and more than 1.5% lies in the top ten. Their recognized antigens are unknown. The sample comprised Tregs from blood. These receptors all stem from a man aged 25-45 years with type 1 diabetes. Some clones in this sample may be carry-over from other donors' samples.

The DNA for the CDR3 is TGCGCCAGCAGCGGGGGGGGCCGCTCCTACGAGCAGTACTTC. This encodes CASSGGGRSYEQYF. The chain has TRBV5-1 and TRBJ2-7; tentatively, D is TRBD2 (7 bases). Deletions cut 4 bases from V and 0 bases from J, with 11 bases between. The CDR3 runs to 14 residues. Germline V gene lookup returns CDR1 SGHRS and CDR2 YFSETQ.

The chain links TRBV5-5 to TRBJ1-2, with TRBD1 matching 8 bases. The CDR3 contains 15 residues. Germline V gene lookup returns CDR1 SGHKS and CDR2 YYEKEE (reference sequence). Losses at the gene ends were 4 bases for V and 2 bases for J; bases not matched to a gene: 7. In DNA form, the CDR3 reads TGTGCCAGCAGCGATAGGACAGGGAGCAACTATGGCTACACCTTC. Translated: CASSDRTGSNYGYTF.

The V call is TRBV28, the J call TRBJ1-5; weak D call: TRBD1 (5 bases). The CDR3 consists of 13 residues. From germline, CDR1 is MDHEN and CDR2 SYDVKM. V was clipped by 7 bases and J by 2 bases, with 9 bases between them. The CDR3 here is CASTSRGNQPQHF. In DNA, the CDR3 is TGTGCCAGCACTTCCAGGGGCAATCAGCCCCAGCATTTT.

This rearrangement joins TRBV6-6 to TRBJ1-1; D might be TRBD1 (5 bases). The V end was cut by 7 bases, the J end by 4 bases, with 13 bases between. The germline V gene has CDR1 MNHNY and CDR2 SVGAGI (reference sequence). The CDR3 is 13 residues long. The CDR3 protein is CASINGGSTEAFF. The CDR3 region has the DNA TGTGCCAGCATCAACGGGGGGAGCACTGAAGCTTTCTTT.

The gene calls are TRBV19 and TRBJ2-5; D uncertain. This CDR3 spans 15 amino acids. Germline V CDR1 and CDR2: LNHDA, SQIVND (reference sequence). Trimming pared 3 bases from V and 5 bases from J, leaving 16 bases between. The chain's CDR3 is CASSISASRVETQYF. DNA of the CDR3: TGTGCCAGTAGTATCTCTGCGTCTCGTGTGGAGACCCAGTACTTC. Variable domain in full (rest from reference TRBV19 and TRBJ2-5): DGGITQSPKYLFRKEGQNVTLSCEQNLNHDAMYWYRQDPGQGLRLIYYSQIVNDFQKGDIAEGYSVSREKKESFPLTVTSAQKNPTAFYLCASSISASRVETQYFGPGTRLLVL.

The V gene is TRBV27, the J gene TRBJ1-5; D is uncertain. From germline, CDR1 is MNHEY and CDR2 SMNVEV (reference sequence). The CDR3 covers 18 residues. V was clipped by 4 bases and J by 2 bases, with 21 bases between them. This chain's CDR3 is CASSSRVLVGSGNQPQHF. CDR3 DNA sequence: TGTGCCAGCAGTTCACGCGTCCTGGTGGGCTCGGGCAATCAGCCCCAGCATTTT.

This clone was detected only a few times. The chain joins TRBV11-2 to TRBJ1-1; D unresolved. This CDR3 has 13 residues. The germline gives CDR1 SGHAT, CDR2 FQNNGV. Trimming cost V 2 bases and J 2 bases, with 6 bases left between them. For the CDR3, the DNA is TGTGCCAGCAGCTTAATTGGCAACACTGAAGCTTTCTTT. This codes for CASSLIGNTEAFF.

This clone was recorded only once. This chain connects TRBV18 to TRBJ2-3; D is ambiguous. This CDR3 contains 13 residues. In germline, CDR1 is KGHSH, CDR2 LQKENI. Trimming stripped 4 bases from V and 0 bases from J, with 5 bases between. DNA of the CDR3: TGTGCCAGCTCACTGGCAAGCACAGATACGCAGTATTTT. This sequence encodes CASSLASTDTQYF.

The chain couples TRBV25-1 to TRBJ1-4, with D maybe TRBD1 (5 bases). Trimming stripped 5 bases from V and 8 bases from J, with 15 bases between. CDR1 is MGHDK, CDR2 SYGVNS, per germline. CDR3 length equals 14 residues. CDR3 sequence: CASSRTKKGEKLFF. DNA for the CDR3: TGTGCCAGCAGTCGAACAAAAAAGGGGGAAAAACTGTTTTTT.

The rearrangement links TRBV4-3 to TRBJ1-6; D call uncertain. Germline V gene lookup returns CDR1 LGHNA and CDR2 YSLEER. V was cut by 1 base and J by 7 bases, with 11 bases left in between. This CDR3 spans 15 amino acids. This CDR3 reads CASSQGDTSNSPLHF. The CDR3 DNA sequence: TGCGCCAGCAGCCAAGGAGACACCTCCAATTCACCCCTCCACTTT.

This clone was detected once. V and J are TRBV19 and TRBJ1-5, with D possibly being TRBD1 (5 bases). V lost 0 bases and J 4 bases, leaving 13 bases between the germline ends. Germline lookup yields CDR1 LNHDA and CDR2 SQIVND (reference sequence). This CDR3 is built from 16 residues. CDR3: CASSIDPRARNQPQHF. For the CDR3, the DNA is TGTGCCAGTAGTATAGATCCCAGGGCTAGGAATCAGCCCCAGCATTTT. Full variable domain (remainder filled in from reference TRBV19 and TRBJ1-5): DGGITQSPKYLFRKEGQNVTLSCEQNLNHDAMYWYRQDPGQGLRLIYYSQIVNDFQKGDIAEGYSVSREKKESFPLTVTSAQKNPTAFYLCASSIDPRARNQPQHFGDGTRLSIL.